These T cell receptor beta chains were read from a single sample in a study of post-analysis software for immune sequencing data. MiXCR, run by TCRdb on the PCR reads, gives a single entry per CDR3 protein. The table has about 820,000 distinct CDR3 sequences, approximately 53% seen once; the top ten hold about 4.5%. Specimen: blood. These receptors originate from a girl between 5 and 17 years old with multiple sclerosis. The conserved cysteine and the conserved F or W are not part of the CDR3 here.

v_gene: TRBV29-1
CDR3aa: SAQITYEQY

v_gene: TRBV7-3
CDR3aa: ASSGDNTDTQY

v_gene: TRBV5-1
CDR3aa: ASSVDRGLYNEQY

v_gene: TRBV15
CDR3aa: ATSRVSSSEQY

v_gene: TRBV5-1
CDR3aa: ASGQGGNYEQY

v_gene: TRBV6-5
CDR3aa: ASSYLGQGADEQY

v_gene: TRBV10-3
CDR3aa: AISSTSGTGVHEQF

v_gene: TRBV19
CDR3aa: ASSRTGLPFQETQY

v_gene: TRBV24-1
CDR3aa: ATSDPGTGVDEQF

v_gene: TRBV5-1
CDR3aa: ASSLAEAGRTEAF

v_gene: TRBV7-3
CDR3aa: ASSPLAGSSDEQF

v_gene: TRBV20-1
CDR3aa: SARGTSGRLYEQY

v_gene: TRBV29-1
CDR3aa: SVEKAGTTDNEQF

v_gene: TRBV5-7
CDR3aa: ASSPRGGPLGYT